A single sample gave rise to the 15 T cell receptor beta chains below, sequenced in a study of blood T cell repertoires in COVID-19. The data were produced by immunoSEQ multiplex PCR, yet TCRdb's version contains in-frame clones alone and is incomplete. The sample lists about 60,000 clones; around 88% were seen once. The sample was peripheral blood. These receptors were obtained from a man in his sixties with acute or convalescent COVID-19.

The rearrangement joins TRBV5-1 to TRBJ2-5, with 8 bases fitting TRBD1. The CDR3 spans 16 residues. Germline V gene data show CDR1 as SGHRS and CDR2 as YFSETQ. The V and J ends lost 1 base and 5 bases, in that order; junction bases with no gene match: 10. The CDR3 loop is CASSLSRSGGLETQYF. The CDR3 DNA is TGCGCCAGCAGCTTGAGTAGGTCAGGGGGCCTGGAGACCCAGTACTTC. The full variable domain, its missing parts supplied by reference TRBV5-1 and TRBJ2-5, is KAGVTQTPRYLIKTRGQQVTLSCSPISGHRSVSWYQQTPGQGLQFLFEYFSETQRNKGNFPGRFSGRQFSNSRSEMNVSTLELGDSALYLCASSLSRSGGLETQYFGPGTRLLVL.

This sequence joins TRBV30 and TRBJ1-5; D gene ambiguous. The CDR3 runs 17 residues. Per the germline V gene, CDR1 is GTSNPN and CDR2 is SVGIG (reference sequence). The V end was cut by 2 bases, the J end by 1 base, with 18 bases between. DNA for the CDR3: TGTGCCTGGAGTTCAACTGTGATAGCACCAAGCAATCAGCCCCAGCATTTT. It specifies CAWSSTVIAPSNQPQHF.

The chain carries TRBV21-1 and TRBJ1-1; the table names TRBD1, a call not compared with the DNA. TRBV21-1 is noted as a pseudogene. The CDR3 totals 18 residues. The CDR3 is CASSKGSVNNLMNTEAFF. The DNA for the CDR3 is TGTGCCAGCAGCAAAGGGTCAGTAAACAACCTCATGAACACTGAAGCTTTCTTT.

The chain carries TRBV7-3 and TRBJ1-1, with 8 bases lining up with TRBD1. The CDR3 has 13 residues. The junction had 4 bases not matched to a gene; V was cut back by 5 bases and J by 5 bases. CDR1 is SGHTA and CDR2 is FQGTGA in the germline V gene. The CDR3 DNA follows: TGTGCCAGCAGCCTACAGGGGGAGACTGAAGCTTTCTTT. This codes for CASSLQGETEAFF.

This clone came up a few times. The chain joins TRBV24-1 to TRBJ2-3; 8 nucleotides line up with TRBD1. This CDR3 has 19 residues. Germline V gene sequence: CDR1 KGHDR, CDR2 SFDVKD. The ends lost 1 base at V and 5 bases at J; junction bases unmatched: 16. Here the CDR3 reads CATSDFDRGIITGVDTQYF. The CDR3 DNA is TGTGCCACCAGTGATTTTGACAGGGGAATTATAACAGGAGTAGATACGCAGTATTTT.

This chain uses TRBV6-5 with TRBJ2-6; D not certain. Germline CDR1 and CDR2: MNHEY and SVGAGI. Trimming left V 0 bases short and J 2 bases short, with 8 bases between. The CDR3 spans 16 residues. CDR3 region: CASSYSIRAGANVLTF. The DNA for the CDR3 is TGTGCCAGCAGTTACTCGATCCGGGCTGGGGCCAACGTCCTGACTTTC.

The chain recombines TRBV5-1 with TRBJ2-3, with D possibly being TRBD1 (6 bases). The CDR3 is 14 amino acids. V lost 4 bases, J lost 1 base, and 10 bases lay in between. Per the germline V gene, CDR1 is SGHRS and CDR2 is YFSETQ. In DNA form, the CDR3 reads TGCGCCAGCAGCCCTCGGACAGGCACAGATACGCAGTATTTT. This gives the protein CASSPRTGTDTQYF. Supplemented by reference TRBV5-1 and TRBJ2-3, the full variable domain reads KAGVTQTPRYLIKTRGQQVTLSCSPISGHRSVSWYQQTPGQGLQFLFEYFSETQRNKGNFPGRFSGRQFSNSRSEMNVSTLELGDSALYLCASSPRTGTDTQYFGPGTRLTVL.

The chain employs TRBV6-5 and TRBJ1-4, with a tentative D call TRBD1 (6 bases). The CDR3 contains 15 residues. V lost 2 bases, J lost 1 base, and 8 bases lay in between. Germline lookup yields CDR1 MNHEY and CDR2 SVGAGI. The CDR3 nucleotides are TGTGCCAGCAGTTACGGGGACAAAACTAATGAAAAACTGTTTTTT. It specifies CASSYGDKTNEKLFF.

This clone was detected only once. V gene TRBV27 combines with J gene TRBJ2-1; TRBD2 agrees at 7 bases. Germline CDR1 and CDR2: MNHEY and SMNVEV (reference sequence). The CDR3 is made up of 14 amino acids. Unmatched junction bases numbered 3, after V lost 3 bases and J lost 4 bases. Here the CDR3 reads CASSFERGYNEQFF. As DNA, the CDR3 is TGTGCCAGCAGTTTCGAGCGGGGATACAATGAGCAGTTCTTC.

The genes are TRBV5-1 and TRBJ1-6; unclear D gene. Germline V CDR1 and CDR2: SGHRS, YFSETQ. The CDR3 sequence is 15 residues long. Trimming shortened V by 4 bases and J by 0 bases, and 8 bases separated the two germline ends. The CDR3 is CASSPESSYNSPLHF. CDR3 bases: TGCGCCAGCAGCCCGGAGAGCTCCTATAATTCACCCCTCCACTTT.

The CDR3 spells CASSYPGNTEAFF. The CDR3 nucleotides read TGTGCCAGCAGTTACCCGGGGAACACTGAAGCTTTCTTT. The V and J genes are TRBV6-5 and TRBJ1-1; D gene unclear. The CDR3 spans 13 residues. The germline V and J ends were trimmed by 2 bases and 1 base, with 5 bases remaining between them. Germline V lookup: CDR1 MNHEY, CDR2 SVGAGI.

This rearrangement joins TRBV4-1 to TRBJ2-7; 11 nucleotides agree with TRBD2. CDR1 and CDR2 (germline): MGHRA, YSYEKL. After removal of 1 base from V and 3 bases from J, the junction contained 8 bases not matched to a gene. This CDR3 has 17 amino acids. This CDR3 is CASSQGSGLADSYEQYF. The DNA of the CDR3 is TGCGCCAGCAGCCAAGGTTCGGGACTAGCGGATAGCTACGAGCAGTACTTC.

The J gene is TRBJ1-5, the V gene TRBV10-3; 9 bases are a match to TRBD1. The germline V gene has CDR1 ENHRY and CDR2 SYGVKD. This CDR3 has 14 amino acids. Losses at the gene ends were 4 bases for V and 6 bases for J; bases not matched to a gene: 4. The CDR3, as DNA: TGTGCCATCAGTGGGGGACAGGGAAGTCAGCCCCAGCATTTT. It translates to CAISGGQGSQPQHF.

V is TRBV9 and J is TRBJ2-2; D is perhaps TRBD2 (6 bases). Between the trimmed V and J ends, which lost 1 base and 1 base, there was a span of 8 bases. Germline lookup yields CDR1 SGDLS and CDR2 YYNGEE. The CDR3 totals 15 residues. The DNA of the CDR3 is TGTGCCAGCAGCGTATTAGCGGAGAACACCGGGGAGCTGTTTTTT. It is translated as CASSVLAENTGELFF.

V and J are TRBV5-1 and TRBJ2-2; 14 bases are a match to TRBD2. CDR3 length: 19 residues. CDR1 and CDR2 from the germline V gene are SGHRS and YFSETQ. V lost 4 bases, J lost 0 bases, and 8 bases stayed unmatched. The CDR3 DNA sequence: TGCGCCAGCAGCACCACCGGGACTAGCGGGAGTTCGAACACCGGGGAGCTGTTTTTT. It codes for CASSTTGTSGSSNTGELFF.